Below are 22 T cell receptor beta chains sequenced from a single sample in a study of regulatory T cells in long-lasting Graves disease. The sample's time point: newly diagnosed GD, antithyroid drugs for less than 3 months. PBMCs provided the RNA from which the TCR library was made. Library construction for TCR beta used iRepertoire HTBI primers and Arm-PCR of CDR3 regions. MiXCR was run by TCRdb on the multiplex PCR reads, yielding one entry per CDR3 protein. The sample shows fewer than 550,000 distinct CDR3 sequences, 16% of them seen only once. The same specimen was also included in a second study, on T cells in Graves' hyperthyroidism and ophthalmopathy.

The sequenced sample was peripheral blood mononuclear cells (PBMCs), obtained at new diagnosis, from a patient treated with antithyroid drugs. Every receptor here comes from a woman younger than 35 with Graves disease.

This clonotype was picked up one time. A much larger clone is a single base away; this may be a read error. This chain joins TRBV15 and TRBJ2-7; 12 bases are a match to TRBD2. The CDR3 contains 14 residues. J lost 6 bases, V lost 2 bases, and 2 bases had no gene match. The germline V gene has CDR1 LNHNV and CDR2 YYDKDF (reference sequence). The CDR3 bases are TGTGCCACCAGCAGACTGGGACTAGCGGGCGAGCAGTACTTC. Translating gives CATSRLGLAGEQYF.

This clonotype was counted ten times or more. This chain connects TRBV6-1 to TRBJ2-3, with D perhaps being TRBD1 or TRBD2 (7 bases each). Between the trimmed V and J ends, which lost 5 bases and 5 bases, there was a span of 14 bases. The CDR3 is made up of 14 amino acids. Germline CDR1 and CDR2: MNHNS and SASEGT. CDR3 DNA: TGTGCCAGCAGTCAGGGGGGGACGGGAGATACGCAGTATTTT. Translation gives CASSQGGTGDTQYF.

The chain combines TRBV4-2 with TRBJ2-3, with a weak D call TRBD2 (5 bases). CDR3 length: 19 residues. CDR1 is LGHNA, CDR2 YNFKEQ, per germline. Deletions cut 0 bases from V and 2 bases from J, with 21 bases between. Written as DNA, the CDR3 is TGTGCCAGCAGCCAAGATTTGAGGTCGTGGGAGCTTCACACAGATACGCAGTATTTT. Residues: CASSQDLRSWELHTDTQYF.

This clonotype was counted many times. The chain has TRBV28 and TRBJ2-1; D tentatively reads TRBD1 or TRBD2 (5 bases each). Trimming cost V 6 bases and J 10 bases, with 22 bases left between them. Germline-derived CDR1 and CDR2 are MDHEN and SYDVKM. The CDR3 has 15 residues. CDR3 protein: CASSPPGRDMGEQFF. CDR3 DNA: TGTGCCAGCAGCCCACCGGGACGGGATATGGGGGAGCAGTTCTTC.

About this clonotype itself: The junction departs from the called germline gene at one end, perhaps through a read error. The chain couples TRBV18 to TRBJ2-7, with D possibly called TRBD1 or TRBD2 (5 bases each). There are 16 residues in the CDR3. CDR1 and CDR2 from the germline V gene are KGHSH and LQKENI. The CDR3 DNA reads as TGTGTCAGCTCCCTTAATCCGGGACGGAGCTCCTACGAGCAGTACTTC. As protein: CVSSLNPGRSSYEQYF. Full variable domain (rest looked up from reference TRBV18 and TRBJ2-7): NAGVMQNPRHLVRRRGQEARLRCSPMKGHSHVYWYRQLPEEGLKFMVYLQKENIIDESGMPKERFSAEFPKEGPSILRIQQVVRGDSAAYFCVSSLNPGRSSYEQYFGPGTRLTVT.

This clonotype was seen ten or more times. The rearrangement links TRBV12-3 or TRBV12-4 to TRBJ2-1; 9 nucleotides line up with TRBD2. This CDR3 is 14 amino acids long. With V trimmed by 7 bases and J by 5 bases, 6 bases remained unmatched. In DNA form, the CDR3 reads TGTGCCAGCACCTCGGGACTAGCAGACAATGAGCAGTTCTTC. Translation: CASTSGLADNEQFF.

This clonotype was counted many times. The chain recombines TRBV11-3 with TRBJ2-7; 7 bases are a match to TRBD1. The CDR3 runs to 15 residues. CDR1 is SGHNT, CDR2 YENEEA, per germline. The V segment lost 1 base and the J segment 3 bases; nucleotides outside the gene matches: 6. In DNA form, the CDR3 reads TGTGCCAGCAGCTTAGTCTTGGGACAGCTCTACGAGCAGTACTTC. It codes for CASSLVLGQLYEQYF.

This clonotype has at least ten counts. CDR3 nucleotides: TGTGCAGCCGAAAGGCTGGGTGAGGACTTGAACACTGAAGCTTTCTTT. Its protein product is CAAERLGEDLNTEAFF. The V and J genes are TRBV7-6 and TRBJ1-1; D gene unclear. The CDR3 totals 16 residues. Germline loops: CDR1 SGHVS, CDR2 FNYEAQ.

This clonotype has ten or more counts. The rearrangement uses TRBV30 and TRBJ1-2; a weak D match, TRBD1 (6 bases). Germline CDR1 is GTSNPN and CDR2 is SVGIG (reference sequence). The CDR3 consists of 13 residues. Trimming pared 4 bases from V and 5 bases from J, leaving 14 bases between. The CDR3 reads CAWKRTAFYGYTF. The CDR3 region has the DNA TGTGCCTGGAAAAGGACAGCTTTTTATGGCTACACCTTC.

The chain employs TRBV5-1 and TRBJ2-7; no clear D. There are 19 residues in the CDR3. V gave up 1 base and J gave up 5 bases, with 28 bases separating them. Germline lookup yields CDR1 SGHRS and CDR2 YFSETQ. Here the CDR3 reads CASSLFSASGPLEIHEQYF. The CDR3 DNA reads TGCGCCAGCAGCTTGTTTTCCGCCTCCGGACCTCTAGAAATCCACGAGCAGTACTTC.

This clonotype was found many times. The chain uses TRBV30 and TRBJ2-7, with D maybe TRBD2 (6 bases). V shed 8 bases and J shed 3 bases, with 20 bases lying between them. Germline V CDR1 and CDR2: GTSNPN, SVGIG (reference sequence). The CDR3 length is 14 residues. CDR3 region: CATGGEVAGYEQYF. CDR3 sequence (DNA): TGTGCCACCGGGGGAGAGGTAGCAGGCTACGAGCAGTACTTC.

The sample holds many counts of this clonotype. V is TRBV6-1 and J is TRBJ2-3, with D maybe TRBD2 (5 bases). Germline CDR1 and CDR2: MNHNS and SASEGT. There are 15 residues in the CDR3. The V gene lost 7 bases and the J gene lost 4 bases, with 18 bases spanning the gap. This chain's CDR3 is CASKIVGVGADTQYF. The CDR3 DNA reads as TGTGCCAGCAAAATAGTGGGAGTTGGAGCAGATACGCAGTATTTT.

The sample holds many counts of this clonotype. CDR3 region: CASSHGLAGAPPRNEQFF. In DNA form, the CDR3 reads TGTGCCAGCAGCCACGGACTAGCGGGCGCCCCCCCCCGCAATGAGCAGTTCTTC. The V call is TRBV28, the J call TRBJ2-1; 11 bases line up with TRBD2. CDR3 length: 18 amino acids. Germline V CDR1 and CDR2: MDHEN, SYDVKM. Trimming removed 6 bases from V and 6 bases from J; junction bases left unmatched: 16. The full variable domain, in which reference TRBV28 and TRBJ2-1 provide the parts outside the CDR3, is DVKVTQSSRYLVKRTGEKVFLECVQDMDHENMFWYRQDPGLGLRLIYFSYDVKMKEKGDIPEGYSVSREKKERFSLILESASTNQTSMYLCASSHGLAGAPPRNEQFFGPGTRLTVL.

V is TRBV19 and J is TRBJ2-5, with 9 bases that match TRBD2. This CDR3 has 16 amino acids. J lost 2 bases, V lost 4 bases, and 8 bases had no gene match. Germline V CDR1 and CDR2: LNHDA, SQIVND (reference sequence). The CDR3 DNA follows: TGTGCCAGTAGTAGTGTGGTAGCGGGGGTACAAGAGACCCAGTACTTC. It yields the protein CASSSVVAGVQETQYF.

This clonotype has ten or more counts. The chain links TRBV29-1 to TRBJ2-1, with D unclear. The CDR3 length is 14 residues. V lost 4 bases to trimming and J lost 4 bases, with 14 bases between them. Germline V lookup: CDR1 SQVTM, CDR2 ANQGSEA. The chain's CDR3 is CSVVTDLEYNEQFF. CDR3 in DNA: TGCAGCGTTGTCACGGACCTTGAGTACAATGAGCAGTTCTTC.

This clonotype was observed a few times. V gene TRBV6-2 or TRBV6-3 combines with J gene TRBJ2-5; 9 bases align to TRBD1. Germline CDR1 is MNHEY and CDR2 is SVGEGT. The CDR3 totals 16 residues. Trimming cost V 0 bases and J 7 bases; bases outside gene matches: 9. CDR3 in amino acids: CASSYSSDRGMVTQYF. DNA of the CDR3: TGTGCCAGCAGTTACTCGAGTGACAGGGGGATGGTGACCCAGTACTTC.

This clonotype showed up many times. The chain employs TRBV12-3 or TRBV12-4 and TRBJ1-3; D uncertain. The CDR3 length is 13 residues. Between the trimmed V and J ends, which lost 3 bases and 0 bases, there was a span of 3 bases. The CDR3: CASSFASGNTIYF. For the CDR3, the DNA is TGTGCCAGCAGTTTTGCCTCTGGAAACACCATATATTTT.

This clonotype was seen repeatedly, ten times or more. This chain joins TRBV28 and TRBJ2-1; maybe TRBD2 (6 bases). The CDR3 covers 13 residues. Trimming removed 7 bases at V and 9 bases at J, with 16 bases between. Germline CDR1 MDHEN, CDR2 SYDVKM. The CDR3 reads CASTWTGSLEQFF. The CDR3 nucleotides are TGTGCCAGCACATGGACCGGGAGTCTTGAGCAGTTCTTC.

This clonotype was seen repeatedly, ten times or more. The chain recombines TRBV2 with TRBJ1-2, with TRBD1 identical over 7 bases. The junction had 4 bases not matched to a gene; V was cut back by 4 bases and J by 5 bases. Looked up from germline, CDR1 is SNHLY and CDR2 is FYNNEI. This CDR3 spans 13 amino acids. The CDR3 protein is CASSGQGDYGYTF. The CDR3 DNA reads TGTGCCAGCAGTGGACAGGGCGATTATGGCTACACCTTC.

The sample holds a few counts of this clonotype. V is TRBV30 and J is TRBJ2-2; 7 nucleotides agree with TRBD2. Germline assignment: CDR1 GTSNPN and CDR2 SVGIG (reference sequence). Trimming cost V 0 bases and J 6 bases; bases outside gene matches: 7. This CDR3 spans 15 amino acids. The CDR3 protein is CAWSVGLVNSGELFF. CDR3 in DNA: TGTGCCTGGAGTGTCGGACTAGTTAATTCCGGGGAGCTGTTTTTT.

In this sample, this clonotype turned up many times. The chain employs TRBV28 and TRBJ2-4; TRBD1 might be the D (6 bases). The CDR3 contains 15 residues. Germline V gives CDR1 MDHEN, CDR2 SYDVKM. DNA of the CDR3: TGTGTCCGTAACGGTTTGGGGGCGGCCAAAAACATTCAGTACTTC. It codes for CVRNGLGAAKNIQYF. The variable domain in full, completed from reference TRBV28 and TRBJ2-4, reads DVKVTQSSRYLVKRTGEKVFLECVQDMDHENMFWYRQDPGLGLRLIYFSYDVKMKEKGDIPEGYSVSREKKERFSLILESASTNQTSMYLCVRNGLGAAKNIQYFGAGTRLSVL.

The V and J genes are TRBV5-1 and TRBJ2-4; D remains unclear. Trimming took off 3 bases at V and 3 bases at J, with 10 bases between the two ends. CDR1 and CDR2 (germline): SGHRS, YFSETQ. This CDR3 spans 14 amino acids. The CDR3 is CASSYGQNKNIQYF. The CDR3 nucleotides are TGCGCCAGCAGCTATGGCCAAAACAAAAACATTCAGTACTTC.